This T cell receptor beta chain was found in a study of blood T cell repertoires in COVID-19. Looking at the study overall: Both acute and convalescent COVID-19 samples were obtained from the United States, Italy and Spain. T cells, B-cell-depleted T cells, or PBMCs supplied cDNA or gDNA.

The CDR3 extends over 15 amino acids. V shed 2 bases and J 4 bases; nucleotides not matched to a gene: 5. CDR1 and CDR2 (germline): MNHEY, SVGAGI. Authors' methods: Reference gene primer amplification gave estimated nucleated cell counts. Repertoires were generated with immunoSEQ multiplex PCR, while TCRdb's copy carries only in-frame clones and drops some. That table gives V, J and clone size, and the DNA gave D and trimming. The table shows about 75,000 clones, with approximately 90% occurring only once. Specimen: peripheral blood. The sequence was obtained from a human donor in a cohort sampled during active COVID-19. The V gene is TRBV6-5, the J gene TRBJ2-7, with 10 bases matching TRBD2. CDR3 sequence reads: CASSYTAGGPYEQYF. The CDR3 DNA reads as TGTGCCAGCAGTTACACAGCGGGAGGGCCTTACGAGCAGTACTTC.